One sample yielded the 5 T cell receptor beta chains listed below, sequenced in a study of cytomegalovirus exposure and HLA in healthy donors. Primers for the PCR totalled 60 Vbeta and 13 Jbeta. TCRdb keeps only in-frame clones here, not all; method: immunoSEQ multiplex PCR. The sample comprises about 150,000 clones, roughly 87% of which are singletons, and around 6.1% rests with the top ten. Sequenced: PBMCs. The receptors were sampled from a man aged 25 to 45 in good health and CMV-seropositive.

This chain links TRBV9 with TRBJ2-5, with 9 bases lining up with TRBD2. The DNA end lines up better with TRBJ2-7; the J call may be wrong. This CDR3 has 15 residues. Germline CDR1 reads SGDLS; CDR2 reads YYNGEE. The CDR3 coding sequence is TGTGCCAGCAGCGTTGCTAGCGGGATCTCCTACGAGCAGTACTTC. Translating gives CASSVASGISYEQYF.

This clone was seen a single time. This rearrangement joins TRBV6-1 to TRBJ2-6; D is uncertain. The CDR3 has 13 residues. The V and J ends lost 4 bases and 13 bases respectively, with 14 bases between them. Germline CDR1 MNHNS, CDR2 SASEGT. DNA for the CDR3: TGTGCCAGCAGTGTTGGGCGACCCAGTGTCCTGACTTTC. It translates to CASSVGRPSVLTF.

The chain combines TRBV10-3 with TRBJ2-4, with TRBD2 matching over 8 bases. The junction had 7 bases not matched to a gene; V was cut back by 5 bases and J by 7 bases. The germline V gene encodes CDR1 ENHRY and CDR2 SYGVKD. The length of the CDR3 is 14 residues. The CDR3 loop is CAISSSGGGNIQYF. CDR3 bases: TGTGCCATCAGTTCAAGCGGGGGTGGGAACATTCAGTACTTC.

The V call is TRBV6-5, the J call TRBJ2-3, with a possible D match to TRBD2 (5 bases). Per the germline V gene, CDR1 is MNHEY and CDR2 is SVGAGI. Trimming cost V 6 bases and J 2 bases, with 9 bases left between them. The CDR3 has 13 amino acids. The chain's CDR3 is CASRSGITDTQYF. The CDR3 DNA follows: TGTGCCAGCAGGAGCGGAATCACAGATACGCAGTATTTT.

This chain links TRBV28 with TRBJ2-2; unclear D gene. CDR1 is MDHEN, CDR2 SYDVKM, per germline. This CDR3 is 12 amino acids long. The V end was cut by 3 bases, the J end by 7 bases, with 6 bases between. Here the CDR3 reads CASSFFVGELFF. The CDR3 nucleotides read TGTGCCAGCAGTTTCTTCGTCGGGGAGCTGTTTTTT.